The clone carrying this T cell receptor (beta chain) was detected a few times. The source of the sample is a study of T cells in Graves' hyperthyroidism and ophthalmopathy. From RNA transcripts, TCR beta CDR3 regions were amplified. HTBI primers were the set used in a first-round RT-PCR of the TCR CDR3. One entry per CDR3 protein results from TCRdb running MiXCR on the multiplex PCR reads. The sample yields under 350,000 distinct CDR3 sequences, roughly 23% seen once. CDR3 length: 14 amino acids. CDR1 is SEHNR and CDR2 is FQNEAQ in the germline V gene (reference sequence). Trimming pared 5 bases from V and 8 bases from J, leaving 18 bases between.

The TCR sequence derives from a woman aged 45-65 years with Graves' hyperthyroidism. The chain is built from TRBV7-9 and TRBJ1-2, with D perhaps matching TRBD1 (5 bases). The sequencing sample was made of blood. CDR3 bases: TGTGCCAGCAGCAGCCGCCGGGACCTTAGGGGCTACACCTTC. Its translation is CASSSRRDLRGYTF.